The 6 T cell receptor beta chains listed next were all sequenced from one sample in a study of CD4 and CD8 cells across lung adenocarcinoma regions (dated by TCRdb to 2016 to 2019). Library construction relied on PCR. Instrument on record: HiSeq X Ten. Clones were called with MiXCR by TCRdb after fastp trimmed the public reads at Q25, and only in-frame beta chains were retained. Under each unique CDR3 protein, matching rows form one entry showing the most common genes and DNA. This sample has around 23,000 distinct CDR3 sequences in its table, and around 56% of those were observed once. The ten largest clones add up to under 50% of the sample. The sequenced material came from CD8+ T cells from the center of a lung tumor. Sample cell subset or site, as interpreted from the label and publication: tumor center region. These TCRs come from a male donor with lung adenocarcinoma. The CD4 and CD8 labels of this study may be unreliable.

Only one count was recorded for this clonotype. Relative to the germline gene, one junction end is altered; a read error may explain this. The rearrangement uses TRBV6-1 and TRBJ2-2; TRBD2 matches at 10 bases. Germline V CDR1 and CDR2: MNHNS, SASEGT. The CDR3 sequence is 17 residues long. This CDR3 is CASRPASGSTTTGALYF. The CDR3 DNA follows: TGTGCCAGCAGACCGGCTAGCGGGAGTACGACCACAGGGGCGCTGTATTTT.

The chain has TRBV6-5 and TRBJ2-1; D possibly uses TRBD1 or TRBD2 (5 bases each). The CDR3 extends over 14 amino acids. The germline V gene encodes CDR1 MNHEY and CDR2 SVGAGI. The V end was cut by 2 bases, the J end by 8 bases, with 13 bases between. In DNA, the CDR3 is TGTGCCAGCAGTTACCAACTCGGGGCCGATGAGCAGTTCTTC. This encodes CASSYQLGADEQFF.

The chain is built from TRBV6-1 and TRBJ1-5; D perhaps matches TRBD1 (5 bases). The CDR3 covers 14 residues. V lost 7 bases and J lost 3, with 13 bases in between. Germline-derived CDR1 and CDR2 are MNHNS and SASEGT. The DNA for the CDR3 is TGTGCCAGCACCCCGGGACTTTTCAATCAGCCCCAGCATTTT. It encodes CASTPGLFNQPQHF.

About this clonotype: A read error may account for a junction end that differs from germline. The chain combines TRBV10-1 with TRBJ2-3; the match to TRBD1 covers 8 bases. Near its end, the DNA agrees better with TRBJ2-7, so the J call may be wrong. Germline loops: CDR1 WNHNN, CDR2 SYGVQD (reference sequence). The CDR3 runs 14 residues. The CDR3 is CGSRGLRAKDTQYF. CDR3 sequence (DNA): TGCGGCAGCAGGGGGCTGCGTGCCAAAGATACGCAGTACTTC.

This chain links TRBV28 with TRBJ1-2, with D unresolved. The CDR3 has 13 residues. Trimming removed 8 bases from V and 0 bases from J, with 10 bases in between. The germline V gene has CDR1 MDHEN and CDR2 SYDVKM. In DNA, the CDR3 is TGTGCCAGCTTACGACCTCCTAACTATGGCTACACCTTC. Translation: CASLRPPNYGYTF.

V usage is TRBV6-1 and J usage is TRBJ1-6, with 12 positions matching TRBD1. The CDR3 runs 18 residues. Germline V gene sequence: CDR1 MNHNS, CDR2 SASEGT. The trim removed 6 bases at V and 1 base at J, leaving 7 bases unmatched. CDR3 amino acids: CASRTGTGGLSYNSPLHF. The CDR3 DNA reads as TGTGCCAGCAGAACCGGGACAGGGGGCTTGTCCTATAATTCACCCCTCCACTTT.